The entry below describes one T cell receptor (gamma chain). Its target is not known. The data were taken from a study of Vδ1+ human thymocytes. Study-level points and caveats: TRD repertoires were essentially private, unlike widely shared TRG clonotypes. Thymic TRG and TRD repertoires appeared highly polyclonal.

V trimming: 6 bases; J trimming: 7 bases; junction bases outside the gene matches: 9. This CDR3 has 12 residues. The germline CDR1 and CDR2 sequences are VTNTFY and YDVSTARD (reference sequence). The template was reverse-transcribed extracted RNA. Pooled V-gene forward primers with one constant-region reverse primer generated the CDR3 amplicons by multiplex PCR. TCRdb fed the multiplex PCR reads into CATT to redo clone calling. The table has tens of thousands of gamma-chain clones, around 20% seen once; the top ten hold under 2%. The TCR was taken from a girl in the first two years of life who had congenital heart surgery. Sequencing was carried out using Vdelta1+ gamma-delta thymocytes from the thymus. Subset reported: FACS-sorted CD3+ TCRalphabeta- TCRVdelta1+ TCRVdelta2- thymocytes. The V and J genes are TRGV3 and TRGJ1 or TRGJ2. The CDR3 nucleotides are TGTGCCACCTGGACCCGGGGGTATAAGAAACTCTTT. Its protein product is CATWTRGYKKLF.